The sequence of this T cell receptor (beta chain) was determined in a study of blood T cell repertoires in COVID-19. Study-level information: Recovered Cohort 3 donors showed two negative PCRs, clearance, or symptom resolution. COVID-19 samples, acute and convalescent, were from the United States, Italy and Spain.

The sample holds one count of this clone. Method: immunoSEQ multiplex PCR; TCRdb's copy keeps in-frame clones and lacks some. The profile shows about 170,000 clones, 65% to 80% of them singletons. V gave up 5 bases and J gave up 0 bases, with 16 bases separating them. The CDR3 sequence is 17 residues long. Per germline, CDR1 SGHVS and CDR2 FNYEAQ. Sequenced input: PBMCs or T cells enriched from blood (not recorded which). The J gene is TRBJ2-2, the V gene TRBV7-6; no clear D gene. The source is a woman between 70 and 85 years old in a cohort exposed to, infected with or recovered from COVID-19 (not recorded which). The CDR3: CASSPGLGTTNTGELFF. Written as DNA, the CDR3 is TGTGCCAGCAGCCCCGGCCTAGGTACCACGAACACCGGGGAGCTGTTTTTT.